This note documents a single T cell receptor beta chain sequence. The sample comes from a study of control samples from healthy donors and cancer patients. The method was immunoSEQ multiplex PCR; TCRdb's version includes in-frame clones alone and lacks a portion of them. The repertoire consists of approximately 50,000 clones, with approximately 92% occurring once and the leading ten covering 0.65% to 0.95%. This CDR3 region has 17 residues. Germline V gene data show CDR1 as MNHEY and CDR2 as SVGEGT. Trimming shortened V by 0 bases and J by 3 bases, and 17 bases separated the two germline ends. This sequence was found in a man younger than 45 with colorectal cancer. Sequenced material: PBMCs. The V call is TRBV6-2 or TRBV6-3, the J call TRBJ1-1, with D possibly matching TRBD1 (5 bases). The CDR3 nucleotides read TGTGCCAGCAGTTACTCCCGGCGGGCAGGACATTACACTGAAGCTTTCTTT. Translation: CASSYSRRAGHYTEAFF.